This entry lists 20 T cell receptor beta chains sequenced from one sample in a study of blood T cell repertoires in COVID-19. Data came from immunoSEQ multiplex PCR; TCRdb stores just in-frame clones and leaves some out. The top ten clones hold around 1% of a sample with approximately 400,000 clones, roughly 77% of them seen once. Sequences were obtained from peripheral blood. These receptors originate from a human donor with acute or convalescent COVID-19. The donor label of this sample is uncertain.

The chain is built from TRBV5-1 and TRBJ1-3; 8 bases fit TRBD1. Germline lookup yields CDR1 SGHRS and CDR2 YFSETQ. V shed 3 bases and J 3 bases; nucleotides not matched to a gene: 5. The CDR3 is 15 amino acids. CDR3 loop: CASSSQGADGNTIYF. The CDR3 DNA is TGCGCCAGCAGCTCTCAGGGGGCCGATGGAAACACCATATATTTT.

On this clone itself: At one of its ends the junction is not consistent with the germline gene, which may arise from a read error. The gene calls are TRBV11-2 and TRBJ1-6; 8 bases fit TRBD1. The V gene's germline CDR1 is SGHAT and CDR2 FQNNGV. The CDR3 has 14 amino acids. The CDR3 region is CASSLDPTGGKKDF. The CDR3 DNA reads TGTGCCAGCAGCTTAGACCCCACAGGGGGAAAAAAGGACTTT. The full variable domain, rest sourced from reference TRBV11-2 and TRBJ1-6, is EAGVAQSPRYKIIEKRQSVAFWCNPISGHATLYWYQQILGQGPKLLIQFQNNGVVDDSQLPKDRFSAERLKGVDSTLKIQPAKLEDSAVYLCASSLDPTGGKKDFGNGTRLTVT.

The chain couples TRBV3-1 (or the pseudogene TRBV3-2) to TRBJ2-3; 9 bases align to TRBD2. The CDR3 is 16 residues long. V lost 5 bases to trimming and J lost 7 bases; unmatched junction nucleotides: 13. The germline gives CDR1 LGHDT, CDR2 YNNKEL (reference sequence). CDR3 protein: CASSTDILAGLNTQYF. The CDR3 DNA reads TGTGCCAGCAGCACCGACATCCTAGCGGGGTTAAATACGCAGTATTTT.

This clone has a count of ten or more. The chain is built from TRBV5-1 and TRBJ1-1, with 10 bases fitting TRBD1. V shed 4 bases, J shed 2 bases, and the junction held 11 bases outside the gene matches. In germline, CDR1 is SGHRS, CDR2 YFSETQ. The CDR3 contains 17 residues. The CDR3 protein is CASSAGQGNRPNTEAFF. CDR3 sequence (DNA): TGCGCCAGCAGCGCGGGACAGGGGAATCGCCCCAACACTGAAGCTTTCTTT.

This clone has only one observation. The chain is built from TRBV28 and TRBJ1-6, with TRBD1 as a possible D gene (6 bases). Germline V gene sequence: CDR1 MDHEN, CDR2 SYDVKM. V shed 2 bases and J shed 12 bases, with 8 bases lying between them. CDR3 length equals 12 residues. This CDR3 reads CASSLQTGPLHF. In nucleotides, the CDR3 is TGTGCCAGCAGTTTACAGACAGGACCCCTCCACTTT.

Here the CDR3 DNA reads TGTGCCAGCAGTTATCTAGGCGCCCGTTCCTACAATGAGCAGTTCTTC. It is translated as CASSYLGARSYNEQFF. The J gene is TRBJ2-1, the V gene TRBV6-5; D remains unclear. The germline CDR1 and CDR2 sequences are MNHEY and SVGAGI. This CDR3 has 16 residues. V was cut by 3 bases and J by 1 base, with 13 bases left in between.

The rearrangement uses TRBV7-2 and TRBJ1-2, with 7 bases matching TRBD1. Germline CDR1 and CDR2: SGHTA and FQGNSA. V lost 5 bases to trimming and J lost 4 bases; unmatched junction nucleotides: 7. The CDR3 length is 14 residues. CDR3 region: CASSHYTGVYGYTF. The CDR3 nucleotides are TGTGCCAGCAGCCACTATACAGGGGTCTATGGCTACACCTTC.

V and J are TRBV3-1 (or the pseudogene TRBV3-2) and TRBJ1-4; 7 bases align to TRBD1. This CDR3 has 16 residues. V trimming: 6 bases; J trimming: 2 bases; junction bases outside the gene matches: 9. In germline, CDR1 is LGHDT, CDR2 YNNKEL (reference sequence). CDR3 region: CASSRQGRTTNEKLFF. The CDR3 DNA reads TGTGCCAGCAGTCGACAGGGTCGTACGACTAATGAAAAACTGTTTTTT.

This chain links TRBV18 with TRBJ1-1; the D is unclear. The CDR3 contains 14 residues. V lost 2 bases and J lost 6, with 13 bases in between. CDR1 is KGHSH, CDR2 LQKENI, per germline. The CDR3 spells CASSPWAQTPEAFF. In nucleotides, the CDR3 is TGTGCCAGCTCACCATGGGCGCAGACCCCTGAAGCTTTCTTT.

This clone was counted only a few times. The chain links TRBV4-2 to TRBJ2-7, with D maybe TRBD2 (7 bases). Trimming shortened V by 1 base and J by 5 bases, and 18 bases separated the two germline ends. CDR1 is LGHNA and CDR2 is YNFKEQ in the germline V gene. The CDR3 runs 16 residues. The CDR3 loop reads CASSQVGGRSADEQYF. The CDR3, as DNA: TGTGCCAGCAGCCAAGTCGGGGGGCGATCGGCGGACGAGCAGTACTTC.

J is TRBJ2-7 and V is TRBV18; a possible D gene is TRBD2 (6 bases). Germline CDR1 KGHSH, CDR2 LQKENI. This CDR3 has 13 residues. Trimming took off 1 base at V and 4 bases at J, with 8 bases between the two ends. CDR3 sequence: CASSPRTNYEQYF. The CDR3 nucleotides are TGTGCCAGCTCACCACGGACTAATTACGAGCAGTACTTC.

The chain uses TRBV30 and TRBJ1-2; D ambiguous. Trimming stripped 2 bases from V and 8 bases from J, with 15 bases between. CDR3 length: 13 residues. Germline V CDR1 and CDR2: GTSNPN, SVGIG (reference sequence). The CDR3 sequence is CAWSPDLGSGYTF. The CDR3 bases are TGTGCCTGGAGTCCCGATCTGGGGAGCGGCTACACCTTC.

This clone was observed a handful of times. J is TRBJ1-5 and V is TRBV6-1; maybe TRBD1 (5 bases). Germline-derived CDR1 and CDR2 are MNHNS and SASEGT. The CDR3 consists of 15 residues. V shed 0 bases and J shed 10 bases, with 16 bases lying between them. CDR3: CASSEARGSLRPQHF. DNA for the CDR3: TGTGCCAGCAGTGAAGCGCGGGGGAGCTTAAGACCCCAGCATTTT.

The chain is built from TRBV3-1 (or the pseudogene TRBV3-2) and TRBJ2-7; tentative D call: TRBD2 (6 bases). V dropped 2 bases and J dropped 3 bases, with 11 bases sitting between them. Germline loops: CDR1 LGHDT, CDR2 YNNKEL (reference sequence). This CDR3 region has 14 residues. The CDR3 DNA follows: TGTGCCAGCAGCCAACGGGACTCAAACTACGAGCAGTACTTC. Protein sequence: CASSQRDSNYEQYF.

This clone is a singleton in its sample. The gene calls are TRBV5-1 and TRBJ2-1; the match to TRBD2 covers 12 bases. There are 17 residues in the CDR3. J lost 4 bases, V lost 0 bases, and 5 bases had no gene match. Germline V gene lookup returns CDR1 SGHRS and CDR2 YFSETQ. This CDR3 is CASSLDGGLAGYNEQFF. CDR3 DNA sequence: TGCGCCAGCAGCTTGGATGGAGGACTAGCGGGATACAATGAGCAGTTCTTC.

This clone occurred a few times. The J gene is TRBJ1-1, the V gene TRBV6-2 or TRBV6-3; 7 bases align to TRBD1. CDR1 is MNHEY, CDR2 SVGEGT, per germline. The CDR3 is made up of 15 amino acids. V lost 4 bases, J lost 1 base, and 6 bases stayed unmatched. The CDR3 here is CASSLTGFQNTEAFF. The CDR3 nucleotides read TGTGCCAGCAGTTTGACAGGGTTTCAGAACACTGAAGCTTTCTTT.

V is TRBV15 and J is TRBJ2-1; the match to TRBD2 covers 13 bases. V was clipped by 2 bases and J by 3 bases; unmatched bases: 4. The CDR3 is 17 amino acids. Per the germline V gene, CDR1 is LNHNV and CDR2 is YYDKDF (reference sequence). This CDR3 is CATSRRLAGGHYNEQFF. CDR3 sequence (DNA): TGTGCCACCAGCAGAAGACTAGCGGGAGGTCACTACAATGAGCAGTTCTTC.

The CDR3: CASSTENLGPLHF. The CDR3 nucleotides read TGTGCCAGCAGCACGGAGAATTTAGGACCCCTCCACTTT. The genes are TRBV7-8 and TRBJ1-6; no clear D gene. The CDR3 is 13 amino acids. The ends were cut back, 5 bases at V and 12 bases at J, with 14 bases in the middle. Germline lookup yields CDR1 SGHVS and CDR2 FQNEAQ. The complete variable domain, with remaining parts taken from reference TRBV7-8 and TRBJ1-6, reads GAGVSQSPRYKVAKRGQDVALRCDPISGHVSLFWYQQALGQGPEFLTYFQNEAQLDKSGLPSDRFFAERPEGSVSTLKIQRTQQEDSAVYLCASSTENLGPLHFGNGTRLTVT.

This chain uses TRBV12-5 with TRBJ1-2, with D maybe TRBD1 (6 bases). In germline, CDR1 is LGHNT, CDR2 FRNRAP. The V gene lost 1 base and the J gene lost 6 bases, with 9 bases spanning the gap. This CDR3 is built from 13 residues. The CDR3 coding sequence is TGTGCTAGTGGTTTGGCGACAGGAAATGGCTACACCTTC. Its translation is CASGLATGNGYTF.

The rearrangement joins TRBV5-1 to TRBJ1-2, with D tentatively TRBD1 (6 bases). V lost 1 base to trimming and J lost 12 bases, with 22 bases between them. The CDR3 runs to 15 residues. Germline-derived CDR1 and CDR2 are SGHRS and YFSETQ. CDR3 coding DNA: TGCGCCAGCAGCTTGAAACAGGGTCGAGGAGGTTTTCACACCTTC. Translated, it gives CASSLKQGRGGFHTF.